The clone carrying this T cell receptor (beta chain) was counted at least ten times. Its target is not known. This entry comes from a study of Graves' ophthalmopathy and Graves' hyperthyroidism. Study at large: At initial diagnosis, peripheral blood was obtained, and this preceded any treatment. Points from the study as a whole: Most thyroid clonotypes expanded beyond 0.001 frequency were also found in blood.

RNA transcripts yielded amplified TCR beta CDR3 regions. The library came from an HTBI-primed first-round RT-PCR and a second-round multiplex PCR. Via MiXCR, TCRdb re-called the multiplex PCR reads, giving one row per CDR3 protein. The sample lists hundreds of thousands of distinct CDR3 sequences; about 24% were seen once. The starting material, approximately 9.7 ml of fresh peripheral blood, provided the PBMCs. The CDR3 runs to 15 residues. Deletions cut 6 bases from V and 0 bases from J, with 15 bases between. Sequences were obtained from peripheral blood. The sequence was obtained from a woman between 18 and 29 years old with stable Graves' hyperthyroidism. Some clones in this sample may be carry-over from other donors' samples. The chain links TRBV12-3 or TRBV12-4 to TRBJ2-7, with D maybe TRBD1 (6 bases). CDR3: CASSQTGTNSYEQYF. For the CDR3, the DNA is TGTGCCAGCAGCCAAACCGGGACAAACTCCTACGAGCAGTACTTC.